Here is one TCR beta chain with its context. Its antigen remains unknown. This entry comes from a study of CD8+ T cells in alopecia areata. Study in general: A 6-month off-drug phase came after tofacitinib, which had lasted 6 to 18 months.

General study results and limits: Sharing of TCRs across patients appeared less clear than in mice, possibly for HLA-related reasons.

Treatment described: oral pan-JAK inhibitor, 5-10 mg twice daily. Peripheral blood samples and lesional scalp punch biopsies were obtained from alopecia areata patients. Isolated RNA was reverse transcribed into cDNA used as the sequencing template. Generated by immunoSEQ multiplex PCR, the TCRdb table keeps only in-frame clones and is missing some. Seen here are 150,000 to 200,000 clones, roughly 60% observed once, and the top ten hold around 0.92%. CDR3 length: 11 amino acids. Germline CDR1 reads GTSNPN; CDR2 reads SVGIG (reference sequence). Trimming at V came to 7 bases and at J to 4 bases, leaving 2 bases not matched to a gene.

The receptor comes from a human donor with alopecia areata. This material consisted of CD4+ T cells sorted from blood, taken at week 24, from a patient treated with tofacitinib. The chain has TRBV30 and TRBJ2-7, with 9 bases lining up with TRBD1. The CDR3 DNA reads TGTGCCTCCGGGACAGGGTACGAGCAGTACTTC. Amino acids: CASGTGYEQYF.